These 19 T cell receptor beta chains were sequenced from one sample in a study of beta chain features in type 1 diabetes. Findings of the study overall: The study found moderately but significantly shorter TCRB CDR3s in all four CD4+ subsets of Type 1 diabetes patients.

Their target antigens are unknown. As every portion of the isolated RNA was reverse transcribed, the sequencing read expressed TCRB transcripts. Libraries were prepared by immunoSEQ multiplex PCR; TCRdb keeps only in-frame clonotypes and omits some of them. This sample has about 41,000 clones, with around 63% found just once. Sample: Tregs from blood. The source of these receptors is a man between 25 and 39 years old with type 1 diabetes. Some clones in this sample may be carry-over from other donors' samples.

As DNA, the CDR3 is TGCGCCAGCAGCTCCGACAGGGGAAAGGGCTACACCTTC. As protein: CASSSDRGKGYTF. The chain employs TRBV5-1 and TRBJ1-2; TRBD1 matches at 8 bases. In germline, CDR1 is SGHRS, CDR2 YFSETQ. Trimming at V came to 3 bases and at J to 8 bases, leaving 6 bases not matched to a gene. The CDR3 extends over 13 amino acids. Variable domain in full (rest from reference TRBV5-1 and TRBJ1-2): KAGVTQTPRYLIKTRGQQVTLSCSPISGHRSVSWYQQTPGQGLQFLFEYFSETQRNKGNFPGRFSGRQFSNSRSEMNVSTLELGDSALYLCASSSDRGKGYTFGSGTRLTVV.

This clone was seen a few times. The chain carries TRBV29-1 and TRBJ1-2, with D unresolved. V was cut by 4 bases and J by 0 bases, with 6 bases left in between. The CDR3 consists of 12 residues. The V gene's germline CDR1 is SQVTM and CDR2 ANQGSEA. In DNA, the CDR3 is TGCAGCGTTGGCTCAGCTAACTATGGCTACACCTTC. Translating gives CSVGSANYGYTF.

The chain couples TRBV5-4 to TRBJ2-7, with D possibly being TRBD1 (6 bases). The CDR3 runs to 14 residues. With 2 bases removed from V and 1 base from J, the gap between germline ends came to 10 bases. Per germline, CDR1 SGHNT and CDR2 YYREEE (reference sequence). CDR3 bases: TGTGCCAGCAGCTTCGGGACAACTTCCTACGAGCAGTACTTC. Amino acids: CASSFGTTSYEQYF.

Comment on this clone: A read error may produce the germline difference seen at one junction end. The chain couples TRBV7-9 to TRBJ1-3, with a tentative D call TRBD1 (6 bases). The V gene's germline CDR1 is SEHNR and CDR2 FQNEAQ (reference sequence). The CDR3 sequence is 15 residues long. The CDR3 sequence: CASSFTGLPSNSIYF. The CDR3 bases are TGTGCCAGCAGCTTCACAGGGCTCCCCTCAAACTCCATATATTTT.

The sample holds one count of this clone. This rearrangement joins TRBV27 to TRBJ1-1, with D perhaps TRBD1 (6 bases). Looked up from germline, CDR1 is MNHEY and CDR2 is SMNVEV (reference sequence). The CDR3 is 13 residues long. V lost 8 bases and J lost 5, with 15 bases in between. The CDR3 loop reads CASERQVGTEAFF. The CDR3 nucleotides are TGTGCCAGCGAAAGACAGGTGGGAACTGAAGCTTTCTTT.

The chain employs TRBV18 and TRBJ2-7; the D gene is possibly TRBD1 (6 bases). Trimming removed 5 bases from V and 5 bases from J, with 13 bases in between. Per germline, CDR1 KGHSH and CDR2 LQKENI. This CDR3 spans 13 amino acids. The CDR3 sequence is CASSARTVNEQYF. The CDR3 region has the DNA TGTGCCAGCTCAGCACGGACAGTGAACGAGCAGTACTTC.

The chain is built from TRBV6-6 and TRBJ1-1; 8 nucleotides line up with TRBD1. The CDR3 extends over 16 amino acids. Germline CDR1 MNHNY, CDR2 SVGAGI (reference sequence). V was pared by 1 base and J by 0 bases, with 4 bases of the junction left unmatched. CDR3 in amino acids: CASSYWTGNMNTEAFF. The CDR3 region has the DNA TGTGCCAGCAGTTACTGGACAGGGAACATGAACACTGAAGCTTTCTTT.

The rearrangement links TRBV10-1 to TRBJ2-5, with D tentatively TRBD1 (6 bases). Germline assignment: CDR1 WNHNN and CDR2 SYGVQD (reference sequence). The CDR3 is 13 amino acids. The germline V and J ends were trimmed by 2 bases and 5 bases, with 9 bases remaining between them. CDR3 DNA sequence: TGCGCCAGCAGTGAGGGGACAACCGAGACCCAGTACTTC. Residues: CASSEGTTETQYF.

The sample holds one count of this clone. The chain links TRBV5-6 to TRBJ2-5; 8 bases are shared with TRBD1. In germline, CDR1 is SGHDT, CDR2 YYEEEE. CDR3 length equals 13 residues. Trimming took 1 base from V and 5 from J; bases not matched to a gene: 1. The CDR3 here is CASSLQGAETQYF. In DNA, the CDR3 is TGTGCCAGCAGCTTGCAGGGGGCGGAGACCCAGTACTTC.

This clone turned up a few times. This chain connects TRBV7-9 to TRBJ2-2, with D unclear. The germline V gene has CDR1 SEHNR and CDR2 FQNEAQ (reference sequence). V dropped 4 bases and J dropped 4 bases, with 7 bases sitting between them. This CDR3 is built from 13 residues. CDR3 bases: TGTGCCAGCAGCTCGCCAGTCACCGGGGAGCTGTTTTTT. Its translation: CASSSPVTGELFF.

This chain links TRBV6-1 with TRBJ2-1; 8 nucleotides line up with TRBD2. The CDR3 loop spans 13 amino acids. Trimming took 6 bases from V and 4 from J; bases not matched to a gene: 2. From germline, CDR1 is MNHNS and CDR2 SASEGT. The CDR3 DNA reads as TGTGCCAGCAGCCTAGCGGGTTACAATGAGCAGTTCTTC. Its translation is CASSLAGYNEQFF.

This clone was observed a few times. The rearrangement uses TRBV7-2 and TRBJ2-1; 10 bases agree with TRBD2. The ends lost 6 bases at V and 0 bases at J; junction bases unmatched: 11. This CDR3 has 18 residues. Germline CDR1 is SGHTA and CDR2 is FQGNSA. This CDR3 is CASSRIITSGASYNEQFF. DNA for the CDR3: TGTGCCAGCAGTCGAATTATTACTAGCGGGGCCTCCTACAATGAGCAGTTCTTC.

This clone appeared once. The V gene is TRBV5-6, the J gene TRBJ2-6; D may be TRBD1 (5 bases). Germline V gene data show CDR1 as SGHDT and CDR2 as YYEEEE. This CDR3 spans 15 amino acids. V was pared by 5 bases and J by 2 bases, with 11 bases between. CDR3 in amino acids: CASSTDSPGANVLTF. As DNA, the CDR3 is TGTGCCAGCAGTACCGACAGCCCTGGGGCCAACGTCCTGACTTTC.

The rearrangement links TRBV20-1 to TRBJ2-1; 7 bases line up with TRBD2. The CDR3 extends over 11 amino acids. Germline CDR1 and CDR2: DFQATT and SNEGSKA (reference sequence). V lost 6 bases and J lost 5; bases outside the gene matches: 1. The CDR3 reads CSASGNNEQFF. The DNA for the CDR3 is TGCAGTGCCAGCGGGAACAATGAGCAGTTCTTC.

This chain uses TRBV7-3 with TRBJ2-1; D is perhaps TRBD2 (6 bases). Germline CDR1 and CDR2: SGHTA and FQGTGA. This CDR3 is built from 12 residues. The V and J ends lost 5 bases and 10 bases respectively, with 12 bases between them. The CDR3 DNA reads TGTGCCAGCAGCATCGGGGCGGGGGAGCAGTTCTTC. Its translation: CASSIGAGEQFF.

This clone was seen a handful of times. The rearrangement links TRBV18 to TRBJ2-2, with 7 bases fitting TRBD1. This CDR3 has 15 residues. Germline V gives CDR1 KGHSH, CDR2 LQKENI. V was pared by 3 bases and J by 0 bases, with 1 base of the junction left unmatched. CDR3 in DNA: TGTGCCAGCTCACCCGGGACAGCGAACACCGGGGAGCTGTTTTTT. Translated: CASSPGTANTGELFF. Drawing the rest from reference TRBV18 and TRBJ2-2, the complete variable domain is NAGVMQNPRHLVRRRGQEARLRCSPMKGHSHVYWYRQLPEEGLKFMVYLQKENIIDESGMPKERFSAEFPKEGPSILRIQQVVRGDSAAYFCASSPGTANTGELFFGEGSRLTVL.

This clone appeared a few times. The J gene is TRBJ2-2, the V gene TRBV19, with 7 positions matching TRBD2. With V trimmed by 2 bases and J by 5 bases, 5 bases remained unmatched. CDR1 and CDR2 (germline): LNHDA, SQIVND (reference sequence). The CDR3 covers 15 residues. CDR3 protein: CASSIPGGSTGELFF. The DNA for the CDR3 is TGTGCCAGTAGTATACCCGGGGGGTCGACCGGGGAGCTGTTTTTT.

The chain employs TRBV5-1 and TRBJ2-7, with 8 bases fitting TRBD1. CDR1 and CDR2 (germline): SGHRS, YFSETQ. The ends lost 3 bases at V and 5 bases at J; junction bases unmatched: 7. CDR3 size: 14 residues. The CDR3 is CASSSTGAGNEQYF. The CDR3 DNA reads as TGCGCCAGCAGCTCGACAGGGGCTGGGAACGAGCAGTACTTC.

This chain connects TRBV5-1 to TRBJ1-1; possible D gene TRBD1, 5 bases. Germline values: CDR1 SGHRS, CDR2 YFSETQ. The CDR3 spans 15 residues. Between the trimmed V and J ends, which lost 3 bases and 7 bases, there was a span of 19 bases. The CDR3 bases are TGCGCCAGCAGCTCAGACAGACCCCCTCGAAGTGAAGCTTTCTTT. It encodes CASSSDRPPRSEAFF.